Detailed here is one T cell receptor (beta chain). The sample belongs to a study of T cell changes during pregnancy in multiple sclerosis. The table came from immunoSEQ multiplex PCR; TCRdb's copy has only in-frame clones and leaves some out. The table has about 36,000 clones, around nine tenths seen once. Germline CDR1 WNHNN, CDR2 SYGVQD (reference sequence). CDR3 size: 15 residues. The junction had 8 bases not matched to a gene; V was cut back by 4 bases and J by 5 bases. The V gene is TRBV10-1, the J gene TRBJ2-3; TRBD2 matches at 8 bases. The sample consisted of CD8+ T cells from peripheral blood mononuclear cells, taken in the third trimester of pregnancy. The source is a female donor with multiple sclerosis, enrolled in a pregnancy study. The CDR3, as DNA: TGCGCCAGCAGTGGGGACGGGAGGGCCTTAGATACGCAGTATTTT. Translating gives CASSGDGRALDTQYF.